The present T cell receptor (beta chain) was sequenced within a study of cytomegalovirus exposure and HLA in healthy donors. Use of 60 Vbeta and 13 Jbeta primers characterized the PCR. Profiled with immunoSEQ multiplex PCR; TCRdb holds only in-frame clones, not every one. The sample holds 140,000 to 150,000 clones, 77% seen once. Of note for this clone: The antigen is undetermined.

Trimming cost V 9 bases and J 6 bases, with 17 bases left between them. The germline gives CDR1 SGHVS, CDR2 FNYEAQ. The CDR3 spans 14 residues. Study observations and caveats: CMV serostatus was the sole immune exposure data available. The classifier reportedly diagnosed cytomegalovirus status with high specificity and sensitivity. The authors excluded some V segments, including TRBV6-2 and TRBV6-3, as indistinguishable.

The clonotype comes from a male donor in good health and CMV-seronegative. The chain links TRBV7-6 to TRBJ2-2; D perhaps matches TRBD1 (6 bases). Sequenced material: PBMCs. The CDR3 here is CASKTTGYSGELFF. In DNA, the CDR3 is TGTGCCAGTAAGACTACAGGGTACTCCGGGGAGCTGTTTTTT.